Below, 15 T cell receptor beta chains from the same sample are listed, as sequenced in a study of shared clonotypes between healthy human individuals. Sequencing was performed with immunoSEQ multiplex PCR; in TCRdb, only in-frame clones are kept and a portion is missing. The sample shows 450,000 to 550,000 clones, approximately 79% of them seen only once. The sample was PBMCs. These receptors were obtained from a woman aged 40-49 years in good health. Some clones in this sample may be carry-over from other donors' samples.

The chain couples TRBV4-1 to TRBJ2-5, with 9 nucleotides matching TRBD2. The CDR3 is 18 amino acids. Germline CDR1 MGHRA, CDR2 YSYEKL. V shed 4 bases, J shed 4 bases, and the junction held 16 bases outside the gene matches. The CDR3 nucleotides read TGCGCCAGCAGCCGGGGCGGGGGTTCCGGCGGGAGGGGAGAGACCCAGTACTTC. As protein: CASSRGGGSGGRGETQYF.

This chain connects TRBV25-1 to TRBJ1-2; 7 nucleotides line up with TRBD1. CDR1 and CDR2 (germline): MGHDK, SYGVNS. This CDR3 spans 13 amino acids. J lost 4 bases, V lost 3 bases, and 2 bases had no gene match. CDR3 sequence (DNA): TGTGCCAGCAGTGAGGGGACAGCCTATGGCTACACCTTC. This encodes CASSEGTAYGYTF.

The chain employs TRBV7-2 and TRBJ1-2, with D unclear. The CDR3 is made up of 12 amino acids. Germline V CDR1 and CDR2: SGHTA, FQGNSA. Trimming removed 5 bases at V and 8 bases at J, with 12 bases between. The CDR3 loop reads CTSSPSGGGYTF. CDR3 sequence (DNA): TGTACCAGCAGCCCTTCGGGAGGCGGCTACACCTTC.

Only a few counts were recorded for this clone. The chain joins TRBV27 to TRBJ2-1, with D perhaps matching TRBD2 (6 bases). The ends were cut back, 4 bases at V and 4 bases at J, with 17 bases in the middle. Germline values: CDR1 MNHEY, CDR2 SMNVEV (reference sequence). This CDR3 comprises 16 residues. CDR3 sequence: CASSSGGGIKYNEQFF. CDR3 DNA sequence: TGTGCCAGCAGTTCTGGGGGAGGAATTAAGTACAATGAGCAGTTCTTC.

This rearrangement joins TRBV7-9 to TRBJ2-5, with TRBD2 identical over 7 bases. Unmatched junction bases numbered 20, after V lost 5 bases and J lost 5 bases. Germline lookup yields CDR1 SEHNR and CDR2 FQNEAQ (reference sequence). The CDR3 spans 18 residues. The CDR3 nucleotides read TGTGCCAGCAGCCCCCCGCGTACTAGCGCGTTGAATTCGGAGACCCAGTACTTC. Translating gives CASSPPRTSALNSETQYF.

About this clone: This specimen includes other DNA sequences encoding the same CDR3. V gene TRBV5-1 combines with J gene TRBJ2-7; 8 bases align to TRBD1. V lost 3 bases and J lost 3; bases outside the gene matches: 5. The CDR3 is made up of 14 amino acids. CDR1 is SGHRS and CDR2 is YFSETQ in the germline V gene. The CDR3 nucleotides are TGCGCCAGCAGCTCACAGACAGGGGACTACGAGCAGTACTTC. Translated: CASSSQTGDYEQYF.

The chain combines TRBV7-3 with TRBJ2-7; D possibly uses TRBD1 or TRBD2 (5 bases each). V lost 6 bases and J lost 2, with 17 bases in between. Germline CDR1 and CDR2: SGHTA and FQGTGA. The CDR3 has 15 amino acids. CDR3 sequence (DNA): TGTGCCAGCAGTCCCCGTGGGGGAGTAGCCTACGAGCAGTACTTC. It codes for CASSPRGGVAYEQYF.

CDR3 residues: CASSSKEPYEQYF. DNA of the CDR3: TGTGCCAGCAGTTCAAAGGAGCCCTACGAGCAGTACTTC. The chain recombines TRBV28 with TRBJ2-7; no clear D gene. This CDR3 is built from 13 residues. Trimming removed 4 bases from V and 2 bases from J, with 9 bases in between. Per the germline V gene, CDR1 is MDHEN and CDR2 is SYDVKM.

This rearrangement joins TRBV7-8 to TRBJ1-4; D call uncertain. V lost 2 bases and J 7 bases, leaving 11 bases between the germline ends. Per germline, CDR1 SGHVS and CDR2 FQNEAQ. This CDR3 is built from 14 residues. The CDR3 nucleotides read TGTGCCAGCAGCTTATTCGAGGATTCTGAAAAACTGTTTTTT. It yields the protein CASSLFEDSEKLFF.

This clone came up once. The CDR3 DNA follows: TGTGCCAGCAGCAACACAATGGGTAATGGCTACGAGCAGTACTTC. It is translated as CASSNTMGNGYEQYF. The chain carries TRBV5-4 and TRBJ2-7; D remains unclear. Per the germline V gene, CDR1 is SGHNT and CDR2 is YYREEE (reference sequence). The V gene lost 4 bases and the J gene lost 3 bases, with 17 bases spanning the gap. The CDR3 is 15 residues long.

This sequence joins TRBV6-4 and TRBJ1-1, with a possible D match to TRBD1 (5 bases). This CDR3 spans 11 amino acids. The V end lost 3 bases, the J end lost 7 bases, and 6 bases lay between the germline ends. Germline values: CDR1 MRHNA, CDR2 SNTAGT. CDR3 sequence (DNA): TGTGCCAGCAGTGATGGGGGTGAAGCTTTCTTT. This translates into CASSDGGEAFF.

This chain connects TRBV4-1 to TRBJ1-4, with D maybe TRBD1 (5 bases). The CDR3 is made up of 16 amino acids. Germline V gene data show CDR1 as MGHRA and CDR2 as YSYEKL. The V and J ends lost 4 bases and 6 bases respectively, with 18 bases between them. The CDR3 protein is CASSPYGGERHEKLFF. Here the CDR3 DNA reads TGCGCCAGCAGCCCTTATGGAGGGGAGAGGCATGAAAAACTGTTTTTT.

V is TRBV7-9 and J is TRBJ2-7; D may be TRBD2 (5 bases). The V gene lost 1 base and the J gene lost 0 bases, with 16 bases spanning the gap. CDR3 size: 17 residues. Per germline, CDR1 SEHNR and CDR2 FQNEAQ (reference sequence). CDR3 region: CASSLDATSGYSYEQYF. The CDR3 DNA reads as TGTGCCAGCAGCTTAGACGCGACGAGCGGCTACTCCTACGAGCAGTACTTC. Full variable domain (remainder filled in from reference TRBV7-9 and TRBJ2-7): DTGVSQNPRHKITKRGQNVTFRCDPISEHNRLYWYRQTLGQGPEFLTYFQNEAQLEKSRLLSDRFSAERPKGSFSTLEIQRTEQGDSAMYLCASSLDATSGYSYEQYFGPGTRLTVT.

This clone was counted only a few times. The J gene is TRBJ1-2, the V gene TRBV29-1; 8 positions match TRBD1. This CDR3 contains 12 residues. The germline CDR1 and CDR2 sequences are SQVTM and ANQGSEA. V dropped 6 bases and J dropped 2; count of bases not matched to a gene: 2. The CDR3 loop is CSVRTGNYGYTF. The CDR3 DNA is TGCAGCGTCCGGACAGGGAACTATGGCTACACCTTC.

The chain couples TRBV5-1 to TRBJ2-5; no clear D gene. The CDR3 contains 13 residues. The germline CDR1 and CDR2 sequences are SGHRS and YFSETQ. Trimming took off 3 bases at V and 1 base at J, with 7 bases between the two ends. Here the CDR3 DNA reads TGCGCCAGCAGCTGGGTTCTCCAAGAGACCCAGTACTTC. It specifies CASSWVLQETQYF.